This T cell receptor (beta chain) derives from a study of T cell responses to AZD1222 COVID-19 vaccine. Overall study findings and caveats: With two AZD1222 doses given, Spike-specific TCR breadth and depth both rose.

With regard to this clone: Its antigen remains unknown.

The method was immunoSEQ multiplex PCR; TCRdb's version includes in-frame clones alone and lacks a portion of them. The data contain 50,000 to 70,000 clones, 85% of them singletons. The CDR3 is 17 residues long. The trim removed 5 bases at V and 0 bases at J, leaving 11 bases unmatched. Germline CDR1 and CDR2: LGHNA and YSLEER. This chain links TRBV4-3 with TRBJ1-1; 8 positions match TRBD1. The specimen was peripheral blood, collected on day 0 of MenACWY control vaccination. This clonotype was sampled from an adult in good health. As DNA, the CDR3 is TGCGCCAGCAGCAGACTAGGACAGGGTGAAATGAACACTGAAGCTTTCTTT. Amino acid sequence: CASSRLGQGEMNTEAFF.